The next 24 T cell receptor beta chains were all read from a single sample in a study of low-dose radiotherapy and immunotherapy resistance in tumors. Alpha and beta chains were covered, as first-strand cDNA relied on TRAV- and TRBV-specific primers. With a V-primer adapter and a constant-region primer, TCRs were amplified for roughly 21 PCR cycles. TCRdb recomputed calls from the reads with MiXCR, one row per CDR3 protein. The sample has around 80,000 distinct CDR3 sequences; less than 20% are singletons. Time point described: after trial treatment. Treatment given: LDRT plus nivolumab, ipilimumab, low-dose cyclophosphamide and aspirin (RACIN trial). The material sequenced was PBMCs, taken after low-dose radiotherapy plus immunotherapy. These receptors all come from a male donor with prostate cancer.

This clonotype was seen many times. The gene calls are TRBV20-1 and TRBJ2-2; no clear D. Trimming took 6 bases from V and 3 from J, leaving 11 bases between them. Germline V gives CDR1 DFQATT, CDR2 SNEGSKA (reference sequence). The CDR3 sequence is 13 residues long. CDR3: CSAPVGYTGELFF. The CDR3 DNA sequence: TGCAGTGCCCCCGTGGGTTACACCGGGGAGCTGTTTTTT.

This clonotype was seen at least ten times. V gene TRBV2 combines with J gene TRBJ2-1, with 10 bases fitting TRBD2. With V trimmed by 6 bases and J by 10 bases, 9 bases remained unmatched. CDR1 is SNHLY and CDR2 is FYNNEI in the germline V gene. The CDR3 sequence is 14 residues long. DNA of the CDR3: TGTGCCAGCAGAGGCGATATAGCGGGAGGCGAGCAGTTCTTC. Translating gives CASRGDIAGGEQFF.

At least ten counts were recorded for this clonotype. This rearrangement joins TRBV5-4 to TRBJ2-7; possibly TRBD2 for D (5 bases). Germline V gives CDR1 SGHNT, CDR2 YYREEE (reference sequence). The CDR3 has 14 residues. V was cut by 2 bases and J by 0 bases, with 9 bases left in between. The CDR3 here is CASSFRGTSYEQYF. The DNA for the CDR3 is TGTGCCAGCAGCTTTCGGGGAACCTCCTACGAGCAGTACTTC.

This clonotype was recorded many times. The chain carries TRBV28 and TRBJ2-1, with TRBD2 as a possible D gene (6 bases). Per germline, CDR1 MDHEN and CDR2 SYDVKM. This CDR3 comprises 14 residues. The ends were cut back, 5 bases at V and 3 bases at J, with 11 bases in the middle. Written as DNA, the CDR3 is TGTGCCAGCAGTCCCCAGGACTACTACAATGAGCAGTTCTTC. It specifies CASSPQDYYNEQFF.

The sample holds many counts of this clonotype. The chain has TRBV7-2 and TRBJ2-1; D is unclear. Germline CDR1 and CDR2: SGHTA and FQGNSA. The CDR3 has 11 residues. Trimming cost V 6 bases and J 10 bases, with 10 bases left between them. The CDR3 loop is CASRTVWEQFF. The CDR3 DNA reads TGTGCCAGCAGGACCGTCTGGGAGCAGTTCTTC.

This clonotype came up a few times. One junction end does not reproduce the germline sequence, and a read error may be involved. V usage is TRBV5-5 and J usage is TRBJ1-5; D possibly corresponds to TRBD1 (5 bases). This CDR3 comprises 15 residues. Germline assignment: CDR1 SGHKS and CDR2 YYEKEE (reference sequence). The CDR3 loop reads CASRLGPDSNQPQHF. The DNA of the CDR3 is TGTGCCAGCAGGTTGGGGCCCGATAGCAATCAGCCCCAGCATTTT.

J is TRBJ2-5 and V is TRBV7-2; 7 bases map to TRBD1. From germline, CDR1 is SGHTA and CDR2 FQGNSA. The CDR3 is 13 amino acids. Trimming at V came to 5 bases and at J to 4 bases, leaving 4 bases not matched to a gene. The CDR3, as DNA: TGTGCCAGCAGCGCAGGGGGTAGAGAGACCCAGTACTTC. Translated: CASSAGGRETQYF.

This clonotype was seen ten or more times. V is TRBV3-1 and J is TRBJ1-4; TRBD1 matches at 8 bases. Germline V gives CDR1 LGHDT, CDR2 YNNKEL (reference sequence). The CDR3 runs 16 residues. The ends lost 3 bases at V and 7 bases at J; junction bases unmatched: 10. CDR3 loop: CASSHSDRGQSEKLFF. For the CDR3, the DNA is TGTGCCAGCAGCCACAGCGACAGGGGACAGTCTGAAAAACTGTTTTTT.

This clonotype appeared once. The chain joins TRBV26 to TRBJ1-1; the table's D gene call, TRBD1, was not cross checked with the DNA. TRBV26 is labeled a pseudogene. The CDR3 is made up of 15 amino acids. In DNA form, the CDR3 reads TGTGCCAGCAGTTCCCAACAGGGGGCGAACACTGAAGCTTTCTTT. It is translated as CASSSQQGANTEAFF.

The DNA of the CDR3 is TGTGCCAGCAGTTACACACGGGACACTGAAGCTTTCTTT. This encodes CASSYTRDTEAFF. The rearrangement links TRBV28 to TRBJ1-1, with D unresolved. Per germline, CDR1 MDHEN and CDR2 SYDVKM. Trimming took 4 bases from V and 3 from J, leaving 9 bases between them. The CDR3 spans 13 residues.

The table lists this clonotype with many counts. The rearrangement links TRBV3-1 to TRBJ2-1; maybe TRBD2 (5 bases). This CDR3 comprises 16 residues. Trimming removed 0 bases at V and 0 bases at J, with 9 bases between. The germline gives CDR1 LGHDT, CDR2 YNNKEL (reference sequence). The CDR3 sequence is CASSQERLSSYNEQFF. In nucleotides, the CDR3 is TGTGCCAGCAGCCAAGAACGACTAAGCTCCTACAATGAGCAGTTCTTC.

V is TRBV5-1 and J is TRBJ1-2; D gene ambiguous. V lost 0 bases and J lost 8, with 14 bases in between. Germline values: CDR1 SGHRS, CDR2 YFSETQ. The CDR3 runs to 14 residues. CDR3 amino acids: CASSLGVDLPGYTF. As DNA, the CDR3 is TGCGCCAGCAGCTTGGGGGTAGACTTGCCCGGCTACACCTTC.

This clonotype came up many times. Here the CDR3 DNA reads TGTGCCAGCAAAGACCCCGGGGACAATGAGCAGTTCTTC. It yields the protein CASKDPGDNEQFF. J is TRBJ2-1 and V is TRBV6-1, with D maybe TRBD2 (5 bases). The germline V and J ends were trimmed by 7 bases and 5 bases, with 12 bases remaining between them. This CDR3 region has 13 residues. Germline CDR1 is MNHNS and CDR2 is SASEGT.

This clonotype appeared a few times. The gene calls are TRBV18 and TRBJ2-1, with 8 bases aligning to TRBD2. Germline V gene lookup returns CDR1 KGHSH and CDR2 LQKENI. This CDR3 has 16 residues. V was pared by 1 base and J by 0 bases, with 2 bases of the junction left unmatched. The CDR3 DNA is TGTGCCAGCTCACCACTTAGCGGGATCTCCTACAATGAGCAGTTCTTC. Translated: CASSPLSGISYNEQFF.

This clonotype has a handful of counts. The V call is TRBV11-2, the J call TRBJ2-6; D remains unclear. Per germline, CDR1 SGHAT and CDR2 FQNNGV. The CDR3 is 11 amino acids. Deletions cut 6 bases from V and 4 bases from J, with 1 base between. The CDR3 nucleotides read TGTGCCAGCAGGGGGGCCAACGTCCTGACTTTC. Translated, it gives CASRGANVLTF.

This clonotype was recorded at least ten times. The chain has TRBV6-2 or TRBV6-3 and TRBJ1-5; no clear D. V was trimmed by 3 bases and J by 3 bases, leaving 6 bases between them. Germline CDR1 is MNHEY and CDR2 is SVGEGT. The CDR3 contains 13 residues. In DNA, the CDR3 is TGTGCCAGCAGTTATCTCGTCAATCAGCCCCAGCATTTT. This sequence encodes CASSYLVNQPQHF.

This clonotype was observed at least ten times. This chain uses TRBV10-3 with TRBJ2-5; 11 nucleotides align to TRBD2. Looked up from germline, CDR1 is ENHRY and CDR2 is SYGVKD. The junction had 5 bases not matched to a gene; V was cut back by 9 bases and J by 5 bases. The CDR3 has 13 amino acids. Here the CDR3 reads CAISSGRWETQYF. The CDR3, as DNA: TGTGCCATATCTAGCGGGAGGTGGGAGACCCAGTACTTC.

Ten or more counts support this clonotype. The rearrangement uses TRBV20-1 and TRBJ2-7; 10 bases are a match to TRBD1. The V gene end was trimmed by 3 bases and the J gene end by 2 bases; junction bases not matched to a gene: 7. The length of the CDR3 is 15 residues. Germline V gives CDR1 DFQATT, CDR2 SNEGSKA (reference sequence). CDR3 amino acids: CSAREWDRGTYEQYF. DNA for the CDR3: TGCAGTGCTAGGGAGTGGGACAGGGGTACCTACGAGCAGTACTTC.

The chain uses TRBV27 and TRBJ2-7; TRBD1 agrees at 8 bases. Unmatched junction bases numbered 10, after V lost 4 bases and J lost 5 bases. Germline loops: CDR1 MNHEY, CDR2 SMNVEV (reference sequence). The CDR3 runs 15 residues. In DNA form, the CDR3 reads TGTGCCAGCAGTTCCTACGCCGGGACAGGAAACGAGCAGTACTTC. Its translation is CASSSYAGTGNEQYF.

The table lists this clonotype with a few counts. The V call is TRBV10-3, the J call TRBJ2-3; D gene unclear. Germline-derived CDR1 and CDR2 are ENHRY and SYGVKD. V was cut by 2 bases and J by 1 base, with 4 bases left in between. This CDR3 spans 13 amino acids. Here the CDR3 DNA reads TGTGCCATCAGTGAGCCCCGCACAGATACGCAGTATTTT. Translating gives CAISEPRTDTQYF.

This clonotype was seen ten or more times. CDR3 nucleotide sequence: TGTGCCAGCAGCTTACGGTCTCGCTCCTTAGGGACCCAGTACTTC. It yields the protein CASSLRSRSLGTQYF. This chain joins TRBV7-2 and TRBJ2-5; D is unresolved. Germline CDR1 reads SGHTA; CDR2 reads FQGNSA. The CDR3 runs 15 residues. The V end was cut by 2 bases, the J end by 7 bases, with 17 bases between.

The table lists this clonotype with many counts. The chain has TRBV19 and TRBJ2-1, with TRBD2 as a possible D gene (5 bases). The ends were cut back, 5 bases at V and 6 bases at J, with 17 bases in the middle. Germline CDR1 reads LNHDA; CDR2 reads SQIVND (reference sequence). CDR3 size: 15 residues. CDR3 region: CASSFLLLARNEQFF. CDR3 bases: TGTGCCAGTAGTTTCCTTTTGTTAGCGCGCAATGAGCAGTTCTTC.

The chain joins TRBV20-1 to TRBJ2-7, with D perhaps matching TRBD1 (7 bases). The germline CDR1 and CDR2 sequences are DFQATT and SNEGSKA (reference sequence). This CDR3 is 12 amino acids long. DNA for the CDR3: TGCCGCCCCGGGCAGGGGGGCTACGAGCAGTACTTC. This encodes CRPGQGGYEQYF.

Many counts were recorded for this clonotype. The chain uses TRBV20-1 and TRBJ2-3; 10 bases are a match to TRBD2. Germline trimming cut 1 base from V and 1 base from J; bases unmatched to any gene: 11. CDR1 is DFQATT and CDR2 is SNEGSKA in the germline V gene (reference sequence). The CDR3 runs 18 residues. The CDR3 bases are TGCAGTGCTAGAGTTTCTAACCTAGCGGGAGCTCGCACAGATACGCAGTATTTT. Amino acids: CSARVSNLAGARTDTQYF.